This TCR beta chain derives from a study of T cell responses to AZD1222 COVID-19 vaccine. Study-wide points: Spike-specific TCR breadth and depth both grew after two AZD1222 doses. Across spike, vaccine-associated CD4 TCRs were found, dominant at 160-218 and 743-854.

For this clone: No antigen is known for it.

This table comes from immunoSEQ multiplex PCR, and its TCRdb copy is limited to in-frame clones, with some not included. Of approximately 200,000 clones listed, around 87% are singletons. Germline V gene sequence: CDR1 SGHDN, CDR2 FVKESK. There are 14 residues in the CDR3. The V and J ends lost 7 bases and 2 bases respectively, with 14 bases between them. This TCR came from an adult in good health. The sequencing used peripheral blood, collected on day 0 of MenACWY control vaccination. The V call is TRBV14, the J call TRBJ1-1; D gene unclear. The CDR3 DNA sequence: TGTGCCAGCACGGCAAAGCAGGTAAACACTGAAGCTTTCTTT. This encodes CASTAKQVNTEAFF.